Listed below are T cell receptor beta chains from one sample, sequenced in a study of T cell responses to AZD1222 COVID-19 vaccine. Generated by immunoSEQ multiplex PCR, the TCRdb table keeps only in-frame clones and is missing some. The repertoire holds roughly 46,000 clones, with around 88% as singletons. Sequenced here: peripheral blood, sampled 28 days after the second AZD1222 dose. The source is an adult who received the AZD1222 COVID-19 vaccine. The CDR3 runs from the conserved cysteine through the conserved F or W. The order of the fields is clone size, D gene, J gene, V gene, CDR3 DNA, CDR3 protein. D genes are given only for firm matches. A clone size is listed for some rows: how often the clone was seen (once, few, many), or a class if it is expanded.

>.|.|TRBJ1-5|TRBV7-2
TGTGCCAGCAGCCCGCACCCCCAGGCCCCTAGTAGCAATCAGCCCCAGCATTTT
CASSPHPQAPSSNQPQHF
>.|TRBD2|TRBJ2-1|TRBV7-8
TGTGCCAGCAGCCCCGCTCAAGCGGGAGACCACAATGAGCAGTTCTTC
CASSPAQAGDHNEQFF
>.|.|TRBJ2-7|TRBV27
TGTGCCAGCAGTTTATCGGCGCAGTCCGAGCAGTACTTC
CASSLSAQSEQYF
>.|.|TRBJ1-2|TRBV7-8
TGTGCCAGCAGCCTGGGGTGGGGGCCCTATGGCTACACCTTC
CASSLGWGPYGYTF
>.|TRBD1|TRBJ1-4|TRBV5-1
TGCGCCAGCAGCGCAGGGGGCGGTAATGAAAAACTGTTTTTT
CASSAGGGNEKLFF
>.|.|TRBJ2-1|TRBV5-1
TGCGCCACCAGTGGCGGGACAGCAGTCCGGGGGGGCCGGGATAATGAGCAGTTCTTC
CATSGGTAVRGGRDNEQFF
>.|.|TRBJ1-6|TRBV18
TGTGCCAGCTCACCACAAACCTCCTATAATTCACCCCTCCACTTT
CASSPQTSYNSPLHF
>.|TRBD2|TRBJ2-3|TRBV4-2
TGTGCCAGCAGCCAAGATGTGGCGGGGGGCACAGATACGCAGTATTTT
CASSQDVAGGTDTQYF
>.|.|TRBJ2-1|TRBV15
TGTGCCACCAGCCGATTGGGGGGATACAATGAGCAGTTCTTC
CATSRLGGYNEQFF
>.|.|TRBJ1-2|TRBV30
TGTGCCTGGAGTGTACTCGGTCGACAGTATGGCTACACCTTC
CAWSVLGRQYGYTF
>.|.|TRBJ1-2|TRBV10-1
TGCGCCAGAAGCCCAGGGCGTGAGTTTGCCTACACCTTC
CARSPGREFAYTF
>.|.|TRBJ1-2|TRBV21-1
TGTGCCAGCAGCGGTAGGGTGAGAGGCTACACCTTC
CASSGRVRGYTF
>.|.|TRBJ2-7|TRBV7-9
TGTGCCAGCAGCTTATCGGGCAGGGCATGGGAGCAGTACTTC
CASSLSGRAWEQYF
>few|.|TRBJ1-1|TRBV12-3/TRBV12-4
TGTGCCAGCAGTTTTGTGAACACTGAAGCTTTCTTT
CASSFVNTEAFF
>.|.|TRBJ2-5|TRBV12-3/TRBV12-4
TGTGCCAGCAGTTTCCGACAGCAAGAGACCCAGTACTTC
CASSFRQQETQYF
>.|.|TRBJ1-2|TRBV19
TGTGCCAGTACCTCTCAGCGAGGCGGCTCCTATGGCTACACCTTC
CASTSQRGGSYGYTF
>.|.|TRBJ2-5|TRBV9
TGTGCCAGCAGCGTAGCTTTAGGGGCTCGGCAAGAGACCCAGTACTTC
CASSVALGARQETQYF
>.|.|TRBJ2-3|TRBV27
TGTGCCAGCAGTTTAAGGTCTAGCATTTTGACAGATACGCAGTATTTT
CASSLRSSILTDTQYF
>medium-sized|TRBD2|TRBJ2-1|TRBV9
TGTGCCAGCAGCTCCTCCTCCGGACTAGCGCGTGGGATACTTCACAATGAGCAGTTCTTC
CASSSSSGLARGILHNEQFF
>.|.|TRBJ2-6|TRBV27
TGTGCCAGCACCCCATGGGGGGGGCTCTCTGGGGCCAACGTCCTGACTTTC
CASTPWGGLSGANVLTF
>.|.|TRBJ1-1|TRBV5-1
TGCGCCAGCAGCGTCCGGGACATTGACACTGAAGCTTTCTTT
CASSVRDIDTEAFF
>.|.|TRBJ1-5|TRBV6-4
TGTGCCAGCAGTGTCGGATGGGGGTCGCCCCAGCATTTT
CASSVGWGSPQHF
>.|TRBD1|TRBJ2-2|TRBV5-1
TGCGCCAGCAGCGCGGGACAGGTTAACACCGGGGAGCTGTTTTTT
CASSAGQVNTGELFF
>.|.|TRBJ2-7|TRBV7-5
TGTGCCAGAAGCTTAGTACCCTCCGGAAGCGGGAGTTCCTACGAGCAGTACTTC
CARSLVPSGSGSSYEQYF
>.|.|TRBJ1-5|TRBV7-8
TGTGCCAGCAGCTTAATCGGGGGCAATCAGCCCCAGCATTTT
CASSLIGGNQPQHF
>.|TRBD2|TRBJ2-1|TRBV3-1/TRBV3-2
TGTGCTGCGAGGGGGCTAGCGGGACCTTACAATGAGCAGTTCTTC
CAARGLAGPYNEQFF
>few|TRBD2|TRBJ2-1|TRBV10-3
TGTGCCATCAGTGAGACTAGCGCCCAGGTCGATGAGCAGTTCTTC
CAISETSAQVDEQFF
>.|TRBD2|TRBJ2-3|TRBV19
TGTGCCAGTAGTAGATCGTCGGCTAGCGGGATTAGGACAGATACGCAGTATTTT
CASSRSSASGIRTDTQYF
>.|TRBD2|TRBJ2-5|TRBV5-1
TGCGCCAGCAGCTTATCCGGGAGGGCATTTGGGGAGACCCAGTACTTC
CASSLSGRAFGETQYF
>few|.|TRBJ2-7|TRBV6-5
TGTGCCAGCAGGAACAGAGAAGCGCAGTACTTC
CASRNREAQYF
>few|.|TRBJ1-2|TRBV9
TGTGCCAGCAGCGCCCAGAGGGATGGCTATGGCTACACCTTC
CASSAQRDGYGYTF
>.|TRBD2|TRBJ2-5|TRBV5-4
TGTGCCAGCAGCTTGGCCTTGGGCGGGGGGGCTAAAGAGACCCAGTACTTC
CASSLALGGGAKETQYF
>.|.|TRBJ2-4|TRBV19
TGTGCCAGTAGTCCCCGGGACATTCTAGCCAAAAACATTCAGTACTTC
CASSPRDILAKNIQYF
>.|TRBD1|TRBJ1-5|TRBV7-2
TGTGCCAGCAGCTTAGCACAGGGGGCAGGTCAGCCCCAGCATTTT
CASSLAQGAGQPQHF
>.|TRBD1|TRBJ1-3|TRBV18
TGTGCCAGCTCTCGAGGGACAGGATCCTCTGGAAACACCATATATTTT
CASSRGTGSSGNTIYF
>.|.|TRBJ1-3|TRBV25-1
TGTGCCAGCTGGGGGTCAGGAAACACCATATATTTT
CASWGSGNTIYF
>.|TRBD2|TRBJ2-1|TRBV5-1
TGCGCCAGCAGCTTGGCCGTGGTAGCGGGAGGGAATGAGCAGTTCTTC
CASSLAVVAGGNEQFF
>.|.|TRBJ1-6|TRBV28
TGTGCCAGCAGTTTTACCCAGGGCAGGGCACCCCTCCACTTT
CASSFTQGRAPLHF
>once|.|TRBJ2-4|TRBV18
TGTGCCAGCTCGCGAACGTTATACCTAGTGACAGGAGCACCGGACCTAGCCAAAAACATTCAGTACTTC
CASSRTLYLVTGAPDLAKNIQYF
>.|.|TRBJ1-5|TRBV28
TGTGCCAGCAGGGGGCAGGACCAGCCCCAGCATTTT
CASRGQDQPQHF
>.|TRBD1|TRBJ1-5|TRBV2
TGTGCCAGCACCAACGGACAGGGCAGCAATCAGCCCCAGCATTTT
CASTNGQGSNQPQHF
>.|TRBD1|TRBJ1-6|TRBV30
TGTGCCTGGAGTTTAATGGACAGGGGGAATTCACCCCTCCACTTT
CAWSLMDRGNSPLHF
>.|TRBD2|TRBJ2-3|TRBV25-1
TGTGCCAGCAGTCCTAGCGGGGGGGCTTCGGATACGCAGTATTTT
CASSPSGGASDTQYF
>.|.|TRBJ2-5|TRBV11-3
TGTGCCAGCAGCTTAGGGCTAGTACGATCACAAGAGACCCAGTACTTC
CASSLGLVRSQETQYF
>.|.|TRBJ1-1|TRBV12-2
TGTGCAAGTCGCCAACACAGGAGGAACACTGAAGCTTTCTTT
CASRQHRRNTEAFF
>.|.|TRBJ2-5|TRBV3-1/TRBV3-2
TGTGCCAGCAGCCTTGGGGGCCAGCAAGAGACCCAGTACTTC
CASSLGGQQETQYF
>once|.|TRBJ1-1|TRBV2
TGTGCCAGCAGTGGCGGGGGGAAAGCTTTCTTT
CASSGGGKAFF
>.|.|TRBJ1-1|TRBV5-1
TGCGCCAGCAGCTTGGTATGGGGAACTGAAGCTTTCTTT
CASSLVWGTEAFF
>.|.|TRBJ2-7|TRBV7-2
TGTGCCAGCAGCCTTCTTCCCGCCCCCTACGAGCAGTACTTC
CASSLLPAPYEQYF